This TCR beta chain is drawn from a study of shared clonotypes between healthy human individuals. General study results and limits: Rarefaction curves obtained for sorted subsets showed sequencing incomplete despite large depth. Clonotypes shared by all four donors outscored non-shared clonotypes in generation probability. Naive CD4 clonotypes overlapped across a handful of donors at approximately 4.5%.

On this clone: Antigen: not known.

The V end was cut by 6 bases, the J end by 6 bases, with 15 bases between. Germline CDR1 LNHDA, CDR2 SQIVND (reference sequence). The CDR3 runs 13 residues. Libraries were prepared by immunoSEQ multiplex PCR; TCRdb keeps only in-frame clonotypes and omits some of them. Of about 590,000 clones in the sample, nearly 97% are singletons; the top ten hold over 0.09%. Cells designated naive CD8 were CD45RO-negative and were positively selected for CCR7, with terminally differentiated effector memory CD45RA+ cells excluded. Donors, healthy HIV-negative adults, lacked recent acute infections or vaccinations.

The receptor comes from a woman under 40 in good health. Sequencing was performed on naive CD8+ T cells sorted from blood. The rearrangement links TRBV19 to TRBJ2-7; D perhaps matches TRBD1 (6 bases). The chain's CDR3 is CASSPLGAGEQYF. The CDR3 DNA reads as TGTGCCAGTAGCCCTCTGGGGGCTGGCGAGCAGTACTTC. The entire variable domain, with the rest obtained from reference TRBV19 and TRBJ2-7, is as follows: DGGITQSPKYLFRKEGQNVTLSCEQNLNHDAMYWYRQDPGQGLRLIYYSQIVNDFQKGDIAEGYSVSREKKESFPLTVTSAQKNPTAFYLCASSPLGAGEQYFGPGTRLTVT.